Listed below are T cell receptor beta chains from one sample, sequenced in a study of blood T cell repertoires in COVID-19. Assay used: immunoSEQ multiplex PCR; TCRdb lists only in-frame clones, some missing. The profile shows 200,000 to 300,000 clones, 65% to 90% of them singletons. Sample: peripheral blood. Receptors were obtained from a man aged 50 to 60 with COVID-19, enrolled during active disease. Both conserved end residues are part of each CDR3. Each record gives: J gene, clone size, D gene, V gene, CDR3 protein, CDR3 DNA. The D gene is left open where the match is weak. Where a row states a size, it is once, few, many or the class of an expanded clone; other rows omit it.

J: TRBJ1-2; size: -; D: -; V: TRBV7-2; CDR3: CASSFMGAPYGYTF; DNA: TGTGCCAGCAGCTTCATGGGGGCTCCCTATGGCTACACCTTC
J: TRBJ2-1; size: -; D: TRBD1; V: TRBV19; CDR3: CASMPGTGENEQFF; DNA: TGTGCCAGTATGCCTGGGACAGGGGAGAATGAGCAGTTCTTC
J: TRBJ1-5; size: -; D: -; V: TRBV15; CDR3: CATRWGWGDNQPQHF; DNA: TGTGCCACCAGGTGGGGGTGGGGGGATAATCAGCCCCAGCATTTT
J: TRBJ1-2; size: -; D: -; V: TRBV6-5; CDR3: CASTDRPQGGYTF; DNA: TGTGCCAGCACAGACAGGCCCCAGGGAGGCTACACCTTC
J: TRBJ2-3; size: -; D: TRBD1; V: TRBV7-3; CDR3: CARKTRDRGPDTQYF; DNA: TGTGCCAGGAAAACTCGGGACAGGGGGCCAGATACGCAGTATTTT
J: TRBJ2-7; size: -; D: -; V: TRBV3-1/TRBV3-2; CDR3: CASSQELTYEQYF; DNA: TGTGCCAGCAGCCAAGAGTTAACCTACGAGCAGTACTTC
J: TRBJ1-1; size: -; D: -; V: TRBV3-1/TRBV3-2; CDR3: CASSQVFLNRLNTEAFF; DNA: TGTGCCAGCAGCCAAGTCTTTTTGAACAGGTTGAACACTGAAGCTTTCTTT
J: TRBJ2-7; size: -; D: -; V: TRBV11-2; CDR3: CASSPLRGAKPYEQYF; DNA: TGTGCCAGCAGCCCCCTACGGGGGGCAAAGCCCTACGAGCAGTACTTC
J: TRBJ1-2; size: -; D: TRBD1; V: TRBV7-9; CDR3: CASSLDPRSGGLYGYTF; DNA: TGTGCCAGCAGCTTAGACCCGCGGTCAGGGGGCCTGTATGGCTACACCTTC
J: TRBJ1-2; size: -; D: TRBD1; V: TRBV20-1; CDR3: CSASRPGQGLSYGYTF; DNA: TGCAGTGCTAGTAGACCGGGACAGGGTCTAAGCTATGGCTACACCTTC
J: TRBJ1-2; size: many; D: -; V: TRBV15; CDR3: CATSETGDTLSF; DNA: TGTGCCACCAGCGAGACCGGGGACACCTTATCCTTC
J: TRBJ2-7; size: few; D: TRBD1; V: TRBV7-6; CDR3: CASSLGTGGSEQYF; DNA: TGTGCCAGCAGCCTCGGGACAGGGGGCTCCGAGCAGTACTTC
J: TRBJ2-3; size: -; D: -; V: TRBV2; CDR3: CASNRGTAWTDTQYF; DNA: TGTGCCAGCAATCGCGGGACGGCGTGGACGGATACGCAGTATTTT
J: TRBJ1-2; size: -; D: TRBD1; V: TRBV7-8; CDR3: CASSLVRGPHGYTF; DNA: TGTGCCAGCAGCTTAGTCAGGGGGCCACATGGCTACACCTTC
J: TRBJ1-1; size: -; D: -; V: TRBV19; CDR3: CASKYKSGVNTEAFF; DNA: TGTGCCAGTAAGTACAAGTCAGGGGTGAACACTGAAGCTTTCTTT
J: TRBJ1-5; size: once; D: -; V: TRBV6-1; CDR3: CASSDVTGYSNQPQHF; DNA: TGTGCCAGCAGTGACGTTACAGGGTATAGCAATCAGCCCCAGCATTTT